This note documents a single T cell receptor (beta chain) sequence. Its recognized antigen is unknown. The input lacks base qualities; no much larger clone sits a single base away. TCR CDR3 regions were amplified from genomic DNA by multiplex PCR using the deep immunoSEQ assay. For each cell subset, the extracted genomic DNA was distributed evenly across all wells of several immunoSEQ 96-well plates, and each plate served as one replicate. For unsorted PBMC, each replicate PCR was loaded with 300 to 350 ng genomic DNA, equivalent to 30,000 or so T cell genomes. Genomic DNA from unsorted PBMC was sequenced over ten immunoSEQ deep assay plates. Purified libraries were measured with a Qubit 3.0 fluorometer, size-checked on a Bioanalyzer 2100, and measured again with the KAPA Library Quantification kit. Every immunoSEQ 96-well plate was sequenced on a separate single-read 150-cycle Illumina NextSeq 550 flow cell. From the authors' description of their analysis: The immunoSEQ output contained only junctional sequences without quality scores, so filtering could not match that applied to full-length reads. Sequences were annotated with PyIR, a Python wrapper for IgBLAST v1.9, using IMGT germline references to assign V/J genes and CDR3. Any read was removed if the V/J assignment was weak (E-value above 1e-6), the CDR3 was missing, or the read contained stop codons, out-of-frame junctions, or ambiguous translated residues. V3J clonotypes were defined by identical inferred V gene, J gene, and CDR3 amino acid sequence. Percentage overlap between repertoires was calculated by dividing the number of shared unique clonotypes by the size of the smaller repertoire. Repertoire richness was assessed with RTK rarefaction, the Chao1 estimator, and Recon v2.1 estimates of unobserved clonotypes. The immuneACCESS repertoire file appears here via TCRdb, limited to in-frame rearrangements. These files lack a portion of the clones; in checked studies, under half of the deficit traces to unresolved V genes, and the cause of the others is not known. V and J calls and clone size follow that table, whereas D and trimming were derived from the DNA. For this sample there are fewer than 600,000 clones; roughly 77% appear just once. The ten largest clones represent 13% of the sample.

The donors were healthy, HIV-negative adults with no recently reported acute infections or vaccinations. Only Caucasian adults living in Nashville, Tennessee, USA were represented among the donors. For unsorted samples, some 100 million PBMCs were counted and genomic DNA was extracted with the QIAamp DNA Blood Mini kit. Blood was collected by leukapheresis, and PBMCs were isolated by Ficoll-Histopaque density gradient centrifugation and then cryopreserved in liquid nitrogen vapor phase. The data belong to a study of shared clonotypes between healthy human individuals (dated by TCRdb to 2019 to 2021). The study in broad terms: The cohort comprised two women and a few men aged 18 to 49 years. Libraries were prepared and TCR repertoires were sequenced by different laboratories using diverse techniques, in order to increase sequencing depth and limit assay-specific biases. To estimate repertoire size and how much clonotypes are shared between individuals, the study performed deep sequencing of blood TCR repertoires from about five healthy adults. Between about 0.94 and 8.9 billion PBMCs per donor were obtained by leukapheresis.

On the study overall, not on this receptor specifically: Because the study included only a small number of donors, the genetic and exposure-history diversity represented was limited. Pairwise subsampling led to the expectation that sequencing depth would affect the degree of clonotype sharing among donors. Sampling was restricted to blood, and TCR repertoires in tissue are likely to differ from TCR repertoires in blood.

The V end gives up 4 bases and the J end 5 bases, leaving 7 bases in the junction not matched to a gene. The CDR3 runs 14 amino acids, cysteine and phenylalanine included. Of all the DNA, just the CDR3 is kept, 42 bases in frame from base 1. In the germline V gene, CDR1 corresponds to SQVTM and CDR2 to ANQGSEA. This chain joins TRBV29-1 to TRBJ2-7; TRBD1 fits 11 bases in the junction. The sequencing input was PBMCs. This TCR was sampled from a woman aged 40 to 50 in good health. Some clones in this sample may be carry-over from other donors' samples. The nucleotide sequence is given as TGCAGCGTTGCCAAGGGACAGGGGGGGGACGAGCAGTACTTC. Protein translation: CSVAKGQGGDEQYF.